Below are 21 T cell receptor beta chains sequenced from a single sample in a study of OX40 agonist ivuxolimab in advanced cancers. Clones were sequenced by immunoSEQ multiplex PCR, and TCRdb holds only the in-frame ones, with some missing. The sample has fewer than 70,000 clones, roughly 86% seen once. The source was CD4+ or CD8+ T cells sorted from blood, collected in a trial of the OX40 agonist ivuxolimab. The source is an adult with an advanced solid tumor such as melanoma, head and neck, liver or kidney cancer.

The chain couples TRBV27 to TRBJ1-6; perhaps TRBD1 as D (6 bases). This CDR3 comprises 14 residues. The V end lost 5 bases, the J end lost 5 bases, and 10 bases lay between the germline ends. Germline V gene data show CDR1 as MNHEY and CDR2 as SMNVEV (reference sequence). CDR3 amino acids: CASSRTDNNSPLHF. Written as DNA, the CDR3 is TGTGCCAGCAGTCGGACAGACAATAATTCACCCCTCCACTTT.

The chain has TRBV5-6 and TRBJ2-2; D gene ambiguous. CDR3 length equals 13 residues. With 3 bases removed from V and 5 bases from J, the gap between germline ends came to 8 bases. The germline CDR1 and CDR2 sequences are SGHDT and YYEEEE. The DNA of the CDR3 is TGTGCCAGCAGCTACTCCTGGACCGGGGAGCTGTTTTTT. Encoded protein: CASSYSWTGELFF.

This clone has a handful of counts. DNA of the CDR3: TGTGCCAGCAGCTTAGTGGCTAGCGCTCGCACAGATACGCAGTATTTT. It yields the protein CASSLVASARTDTQYF. The genes are TRBV11-2 and TRBJ2-3; tentative D call: TRBD2 (6 bases). The V and J ends lost 1 base and 1 base respectively, with 12 bases between them. The CDR3 runs to 16 residues. Germline values: CDR1 SGHAT, CDR2 FQNNGV.

There are a few counts of this clone. The rearrangement links TRBV6-1 to TRBJ1-1, with D possibly matching TRBD1 (5 bases). V was clipped by 2 bases and J by 8 bases, with 12 bases between them. CDR1 and CDR2 from the germline V gene are MNHNS and SASEGT. The length of the CDR3 is 13 residues. CDR3 protein: CASSESVGDEAFF. The CDR3 DNA reads as TGTGCCAGCAGTGAATCGGTTGGGGACGAAGCTTTCTTT.

The chain joins TRBV28 to TRBJ1-5; possibly TRBD1 for D (6 bases). The CDR3 contains 17 residues. Trimming pared 3 bases from V and 0 bases from J, leaving 15 bases between. Germline V lookup: CDR1 MDHEN, CDR2 SYDVKM. Here the CDR3 reads CASSFAGAEYSNQPQHF. CDR3 bases: TGTGCCAGCAGTTTCGCAGGGGCAGAATATAGCAATCAGCCCCAGCATTTT. Filled out from reference TRBV28 and TRBJ1-5, the complete variable domain reads DVKVTQSSRYLVKRTGEKVFLECVQDMDHENMFWYRQDPGLGLRLIYFSYDVKMKEKGDIPEGYSVSREKKERFSLILESASTNQTSMYLCASSFAGAEYSNQPQHFGDGTRLSIL.

The gene calls are TRBV19 and TRBJ2-5; TRBD2 matches 12 bases. With 4 bases clipped from V and 2 bases from J, the junction kept 5 bases outside the gene matches. The CDR3 sequence is 16 residues long. From germline, CDR1 is LNHDA and CDR2 SQIVND (reference sequence). The CDR3 is CASSRRTSGEQETQYF. DNA for the CDR3: TGTGCCAGTAGTAGACGGACTAGCGGGGAACAAGAGACCCAGTACTTC.

By share, this clone ranks as medium-sized. V usage is TRBV5-1 and J usage is TRBJ2-2; 8 bases line up with TRBD1. CDR1 is SGHRS and CDR2 is YFSETQ in the germline V gene. V trimming: 4 bases; J trimming: 6 bases; junction bases outside the gene matches: 5. The CDR3 is 14 residues long. Here the CDR3 DNA reads TGCGCCAGCAGCCCGGACAGGGCCCCCGGGGAGCTGTTTTTT. Encoded protein: CASSPDRAPGELFF.

This clone was observed a single time. The V call is TRBV6-5, the J call TRBJ2-7, with TRBD2 matching over 8 bases. The V and J ends lost 8 bases and 2 bases, in that order; junction bases with no gene match: 11. The CDR3 is 15 residues long. Germline V gives CDR1 MNHEY, CDR2 SVGAGI. The CDR3 DNA reads as TGTGCCAGCTATAGCCCCTTAGCGGGGCCCTACGAGCAGTACTTC. It translates to CASYSPLAGPYEQYF.

This clone was recorded only once. This chain links TRBV30 with TRBJ2-2; 8 positions agree with TRBD2. CDR3 length equals 15 residues. The V gene's germline CDR1 is GTSNPN and CDR2 SVGIG (reference sequence). J lost 7 bases, V lost 3 bases, and 10 bases had no gene match. Written as DNA, the CDR3 is TGTGCCTGGAGGCCGGGACTAGGAAATGTCGGGGAGCTGTTTTTT. Residues: CAWRPGLGNVGELFF.

This clone was counted a single time. The rearrangement uses TRBV18 and TRBJ1-3; 7 bases are a match to TRBD1. V gave up 5 bases and J gave up 0 bases; unmatched junction bases: 7. In germline, CDR1 is KGHSH, CDR2 LQKENI. CDR3 length equals 16 residues. In DNA form, the CDR3 reads TGTGCCAGCTCAACGACAGGGCCAGGCTCTGGAAACACCATATATTTT. Protein: CASSTTGPGSGNTIYF.

The table lists this clone with a count of one. The chain has TRBV10-2 and TRBJ1-5; D unclear. CDR3 length equals 15 residues. From germline, CDR1 is WSHSY and CDR2 SAAADI. The germline V and J ends were trimmed by 2 bases and 1 base, with 9 bases remaining between them. The CDR3 nucleotides read TGCGCCAGCAGTGAGGGAGCTGGGAGCAATCAGCCCCAGCATTTT. Translating gives CASSEGAGSNQPQHF.

The gene calls are TRBV27 and TRBJ2-7; D call uncertain. The CDR3 length is 14 residues. Between the trimmed V and J ends, which lost 2 bases and 4 bases, there was a span of 12 bases. Germline V gene sequence: CDR1 MNHEY, CDR2 SMNVEV (reference sequence). In DNA form, the CDR3 reads TGTGCCAGCAGTTTACCAGTACCGGTTTACGAGCAGTACTTC. Protein product: CASSLPVPVYEQYF.

CDR3 nucleotide sequence: TGCGCCAGCAGCCCCCGAGGCGAACGGCGGTATAGCAATCAGCCCCAGCATTTT. This sequence encodes CASSPRGERRYSNQPQHF. V is TRBV5-1 and J is TRBJ1-5, with no clear D. The length of the CDR3 is 18 residues. Germline V gene sequence: CDR1 SGHRS, CDR2 YFSETQ. V lost 4 bases, J lost 0 bases, and 20 bases lay in between.

This chain connects TRBV6-5 to TRBJ1-6, with no clear D. CDR3 length: 13 amino acids. V was trimmed by 8 bases and J by 0 bases, leaving 5 bases between them. The germline V gene encodes CDR1 MNHEY and CDR2 SVGAGI. CDR3 sequence (DNA): TGTGCCAGCCTGAGCTCCTATAATTCACCCCTCCACTTT. As protein: CASLSSYNSPLHF.

A single count supports this clone. DNA of the CDR3: TGTGCCAGCAGTTACGCAGGGGGTAATCAGCCCCAGCATTTT. Encoded protein: CASSYAGGNQPQHF. V usage is TRBV6-5 and J usage is TRBJ1-5; the match to TRBD1 covers 7 bases. The CDR3 sequence is 14 residues long. The trim removed 2 bases at V and 4 bases at J, leaving 2 bases unmatched. The germline V gene encodes CDR1 MNHEY and CDR2 SVGAGI.

The CDR3, as DNA: TGTGCCAGCAGCCTTCCGGGACAGAGCTCCTACGAGCAGTACTTC. It yields the protein CASSLPGQSSYEQYF. The rearrangement links TRBV5-4 to TRBJ2-7; 7 bases align to TRBD1. V was pared by 4 bases and J by 0 bases, with 7 bases of the junction left unmatched. Per germline, CDR1 SGHNT and CDR2 YYREEE (reference sequence). The CDR3 spans 15 residues.

To note about this clone: Other DNA sequences in the sample encode the same CDR3. The chain uses TRBV5-1 and TRBJ2-5; possibly TRBD1 for D (6 bases). Trimming took off 4 bases at V and 2 bases at J, with 12 bases between the two ends. This CDR3 contains 14 residues. Germline V gives CDR1 SGHRS, CDR2 YFSETQ. The CDR3 loop reads CASSLQGPQETQYF. The CDR3 DNA is TGCGCCAGCAGCCTACAGGGTCCACAAGAGACCCAGTACTTC. The whole variable domain, filled in from reference TRBV5-1 and TRBJ2-5, reads KAGVTQTPRYLIKTRGQQVTLSCSPISGHRSVSWYQQTPGQGLQFLFEYFSETQRNKGNFPGRFSGRQFSNSRSEMNVSTLELGDSALYLCASSLQGPQETQYFGPGTRLLVL.

A single count supports this clone. The chain has TRBV19 and TRBJ1-1; D ambiguous. CDR3 length: 14 residues. V was clipped by 5 bases and J by 1 base, with 11 bases between them. Germline V lookup: CDR1 LNHDA, CDR2 SQIVND (reference sequence). The CDR3 sequence is CASSGLTANTEAFF. The CDR3 DNA sequence: TGTGCCAGTAGTGGGTTGACGGCGAACACTGAAGCTTTCTTT.

V is TRBV7-9 and J is TRBJ2-4; no firm D call. This CDR3 comprises 14 residues. V lost 5 bases and J 0 bases, leaving 8 bases between the germline ends. CDR1 is SEHNR, CDR2 FQNEAQ, per germline (reference sequence). CDR3 DNA sequence: TGTGCCAGCAGCCTCAGCATAGCCAAAAACATTCAGTACTTC. It codes for CASSLSIAKNIQYF.

This clone was observed a handful of times. The rearrangement links TRBV10-1 to TRBJ1-5; D might be TRBD1 (5 bases). CDR1 and CDR2 from the germline V gene are WNHNN and SYGVQD (reference sequence). The CDR3 loop spans 13 amino acids. Trimming removed 4 bases from V and 1 base from J, with 5 bases in between. This CDR3 is CASSAGSNQPQHF. The CDR3 coding sequence is TGCGCCAGCAGTGCAGGGAGCAATCAGCCCCAGCATTTT.

This chain connects TRBV2 to TRBJ1-4; 11 nucleotides match TRBD1. This CDR3 spans 15 amino acids. Trimming removed 10 bases from V and 7 bases from J; junction bases left unmatched: 11. Germline CDR1 reads SNHLY; CDR2 reads FYNNEI. CDR3 DNA sequence: TGTGCCACCCACCCTCCGGGGACAGGGGGTGAAAAACTGTTTTTT. This sequence encodes CATHPPGTGGEKLFF. Filled out from reference TRBV2 and TRBJ1-4, the complete variable domain reads EPEVTQTPSHQVTQMGQEVILRCVPISNHLYFYWYRQILGQKVEFLVSFYNNEISEKSEIFDDQFSVERPDGSNFTLKIRSTKLEDSAMYFCATHPPGTGGEKLFFGSGTQLSVL.